This TCR beta chain was captured by sequencing in a study of metastatic and nonmetastatic thyroid tumors. The study's findings and limits: It was reported that TCR beta diversity was significantly higher in malignant thyroid tumors than benign nodules, in blood and tumor.

There were no patients who had received any treatment before thyroid surgery. Many counts were recorded for this clone. What it recognizes is unknown. V gave up 4 bases and J gave up 10 bases; unmatched junction bases: 10. Germline V gene lookup returns CDR1 SGHRS and CDR2 YFSETQ. There are 14 residues in the CDR3. MiXCR re-clonotyped the PCR reads for TCRdb. The sample holds 23,000 or so clones, under 25% seen once. This chain uses TRBV5-1 with TRBJ1-1, with 10 positions matching TRBD1. The sequencing sample was made of blood. The TCR originated in a male donor with papillary thyroid cancer or a benign thyroid nodule (not recorded which). Some clones in this sample may be carry-over from other donors' samples. CDR3 sequence: CASSPPDRGRGAFF. The CDR3 DNA reads as TGCGCCAGCAGCCCACCCGACAGGGGGCGAGGAGCTTTCTTT.